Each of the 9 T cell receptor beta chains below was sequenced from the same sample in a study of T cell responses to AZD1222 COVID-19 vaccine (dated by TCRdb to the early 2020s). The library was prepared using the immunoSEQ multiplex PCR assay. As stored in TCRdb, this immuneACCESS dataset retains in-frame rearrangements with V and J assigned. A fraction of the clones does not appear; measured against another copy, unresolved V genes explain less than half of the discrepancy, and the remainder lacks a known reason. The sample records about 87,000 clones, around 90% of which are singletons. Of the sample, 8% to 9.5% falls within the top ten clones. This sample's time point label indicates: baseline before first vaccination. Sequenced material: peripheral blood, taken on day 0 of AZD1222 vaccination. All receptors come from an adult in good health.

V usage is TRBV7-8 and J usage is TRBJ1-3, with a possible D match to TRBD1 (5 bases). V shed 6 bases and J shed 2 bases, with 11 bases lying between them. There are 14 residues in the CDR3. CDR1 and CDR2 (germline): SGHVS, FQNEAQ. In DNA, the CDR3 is TGTGCCAGCAGAGTTGGGGGACCTGGAAACACCATATATTTT. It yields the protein CASRVGGPGNTIYF.

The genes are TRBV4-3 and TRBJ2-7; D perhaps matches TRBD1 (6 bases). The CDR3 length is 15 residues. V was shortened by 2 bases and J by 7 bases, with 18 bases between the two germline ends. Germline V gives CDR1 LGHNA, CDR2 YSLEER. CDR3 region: CASSQWTAKGPEQYF. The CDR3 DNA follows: TGCGCCAGCAGCCAATGGACAGCCAAAGGACCGGAGCAGTACTTC.

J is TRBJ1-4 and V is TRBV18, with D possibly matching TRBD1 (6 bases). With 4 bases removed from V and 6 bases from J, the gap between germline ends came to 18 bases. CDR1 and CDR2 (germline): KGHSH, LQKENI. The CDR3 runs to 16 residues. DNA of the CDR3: TGTGCCAGCTCACTCCACGAGGTGGGGGCGGATGAAAAACTGTTTTTT. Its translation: CASSLHEVGADEKLFF. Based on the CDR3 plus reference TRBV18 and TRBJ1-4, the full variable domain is NAGVMQNPRHLVRRRGQEARLRCSPMKGHSHVYWYRQLPEEGLKFMVYLQKENIIDESGMPKERFSAEFPKEGPSILRIQQVVRGDSAAYFCASSLHEVGADEKLFFGSGTQLSVL.

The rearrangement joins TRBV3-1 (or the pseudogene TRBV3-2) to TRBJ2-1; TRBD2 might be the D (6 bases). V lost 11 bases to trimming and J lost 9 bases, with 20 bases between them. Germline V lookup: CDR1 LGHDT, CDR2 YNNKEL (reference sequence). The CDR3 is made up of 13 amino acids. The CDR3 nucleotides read TGTGCCTGCGCGGGCCGGGCGGGGACTGAGCAGTTCTTC. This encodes CACAGRAGTEQFF.

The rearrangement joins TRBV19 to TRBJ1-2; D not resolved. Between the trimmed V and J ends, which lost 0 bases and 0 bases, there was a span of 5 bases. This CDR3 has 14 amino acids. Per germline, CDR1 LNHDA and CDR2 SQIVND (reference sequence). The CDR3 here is CASSIDRTNYGYTF. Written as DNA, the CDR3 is TGTGCCAGTAGTATAGACAGGACTAACTATGGCTACACCTTC.

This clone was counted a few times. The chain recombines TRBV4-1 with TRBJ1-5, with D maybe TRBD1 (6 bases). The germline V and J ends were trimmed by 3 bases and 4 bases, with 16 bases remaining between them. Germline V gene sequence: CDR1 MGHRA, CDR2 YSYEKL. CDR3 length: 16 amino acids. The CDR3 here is CASSQGKGGRNQPQHF. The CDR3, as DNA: TGCGCCAGCAGCCAGGGAAAGGGGGGGCGGAATCAGCCCCAGCATTTT.

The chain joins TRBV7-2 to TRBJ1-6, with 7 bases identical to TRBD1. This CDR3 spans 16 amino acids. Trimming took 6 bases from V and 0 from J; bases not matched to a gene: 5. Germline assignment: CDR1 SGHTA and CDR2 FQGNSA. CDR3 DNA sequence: TGTGCCAGCAGGTTGGACAGGAGCTCCTATAATTCACCCCTCCACTTT. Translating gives CASRLDRSSYNSPLHF.

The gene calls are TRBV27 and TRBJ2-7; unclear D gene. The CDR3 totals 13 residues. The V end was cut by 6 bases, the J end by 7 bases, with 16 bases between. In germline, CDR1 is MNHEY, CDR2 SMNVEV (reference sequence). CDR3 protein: CASSLGPSFEQYF. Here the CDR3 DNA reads TGTGCCAGCAGCCTAGGACCAAGTTTTGAGCAGTACTTC.

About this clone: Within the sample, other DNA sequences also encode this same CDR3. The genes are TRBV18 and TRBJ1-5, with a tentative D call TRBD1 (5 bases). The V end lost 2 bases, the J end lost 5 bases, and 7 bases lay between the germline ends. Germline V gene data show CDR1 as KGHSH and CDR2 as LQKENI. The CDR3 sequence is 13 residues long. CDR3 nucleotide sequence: TGTGCCAGCTCACCAGGAGGGGATCAGCCCCAGCATTTT. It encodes CASSPGGDQPQHF.